One sample yielded the 15 T cell receptor beta chains listed below, sequenced in a study of human T cells and chemical hapten exposure. The time point is: patch test 1, 2 weeks after DPC sensitization. Treatment in this sample: therapeutic diphenylcyclopropenone sensitization with weekly scalp DPC. Using its own MiXCR run on the RACE reads, TCRdb lists one record per CDR3 protein. Of 300,000 to 400,000 distinct CDR3 sequences in the sample, about 7% were seen once. Specimen: whole blood, collected in connection with sensitization to the hapten diphenylcyclopropenone (DPC). Every receptor here comes from a woman aged 18-29 years with alopecia areata. Some clones in this sample may be carry-over from other donors' samples.

V and J are TRBV27 and TRBJ2-1; 10 bases match TRBD1. There are 17 residues in the CDR3. The germline V gene has CDR1 MNHEY and CDR2 SMNVEV (reference sequence). The junction had 14 bases not matched to a gene; V was cut back by 5 bases and J by 7 bases. The CDR3 DNA sequence: TGTGCCAGCAGTCGATTGGGGACAGGGGCTACGAGTAATGAGCAGTTCTTC. It translates to CASSRLGTGATSNEQFF.

CDR3 region: CASSPGAGPWTEAFF. CDR3 coding DNA: TGTGCCAGCAGTCCCGGGGCCGGGCCATGGACTGAAGCTTTCTTT. The V and J genes are TRBV28 and TRBJ1-1, with D tentatively TRBD1 (5 bases). With 5 bases removed from V and 5 bases from J, the gap between germline ends came to 18 bases. CDR1 and CDR2 from the germline V gene are MDHEN and SYDVKM. The length of the CDR3 is 15 residues.

This sequence joins TRBV10-3 and TRBJ1-2; a weak D match, TRBD1 (6 bases). Trimming pared 2 bases from V and 0 bases from J, leaving 10 bases between. The CDR3 runs to 15 residues. Germline V lookup: CDR1 ENHRY, CDR2 SYGVKD. The CDR3 spells CAISEAGDTNYGYTF. The CDR3 region has the DNA TGTGCCATCAGTGAGGCAGGGGACACTAACTATGGCTACACCTTC.

This clonotype was observed a few times. The rearrangement joins TRBV24-1 to TRBJ1-5; D gene unclear. Germline assignment: CDR1 KGHDR and CDR2 SFDVKD. With 10 bases removed from V and 0 bases from J, the gap between germline ends came to 12 bases. This CDR3 has 14 amino acids. For the CDR3, the DNA is TGTGCCACTCGGACGGAGGATAGCAATCAGCCCCAGCATTTT. Its protein is CATRTEDSNQPQHF.

This clonotype was observed a few times. This sequence joins TRBV5-1 and TRBJ1-2; 7 positions agree with TRBD1. The V and J ends lost 4 bases and 1 base, in that order; junction bases with no gene match: 13. Germline CDR1 SGHRS, CDR2 YFSETQ. The CDR3 consists of 17 residues. CDR3 in amino acids: CASSPGAGTENNYGYTF. For the CDR3, the DNA is TGCGCCAGCAGCCCAGGGGCCGGGACAGAAAATAACTATGGCTACACCTTC. The entire variable domain, with the rest obtained from reference TRBV5-1 and TRBJ1-2, is as follows: KAGVTQTPRYLIKTRGQQVTLSCSPISGHRSVSWYQQTPGQGLQFLFEYFSETQRNKGNFPGRFSGRQFSNSRSEMNVSTLELGDSALYLCASSPGAGTENNYGYTFGSGTRLTVV.

The V call is TRBV11-2, the J call TRBJ1-2; tentatively, D is TRBD1 (6 bases). Germline V gene lookup returns CDR1 SGHAT and CDR2 FQNNGV. CDR3 length equals 15 residues. Trimming took off 3 bases at V and 2 bases at J, with 13 bases between the two ends. The CDR3: CASSFSEGGNYGYTF. DNA of the CDR3: TGTGCCAGCAGCTTTTCCGAGGGGGGCAACTATGGCTACACCTTC.

This clonotype was seen many times. This chain uses TRBV29-1 with TRBJ2-4; the D is unclear. Trimming shortened V by 0 bases and J by 7 bases, and 10 bases separated the two germline ends. Germline CDR1 is SQVTM and CDR2 is ANQGSEA. The CDR3 is 13 amino acids. As DNA, the CDR3 is TGCAGCGTTGAAGATAATGGCAGTAACATTCAGTACTTC. Translated, it gives CSVEDNGSNIQYF.

This clonotype turned up a few times. The V gene is TRBV6-4, the J gene TRBJ2-5, with 8 bases aligning to TRBD2. Germline V gene lookup returns CDR1 MRHNA and CDR2 SNTAGT. This CDR3 is 16 amino acids long. After removal of 3 bases from V and 2 bases from J, the junction contained 8 bases not matched to a gene. The DNA for the CDR3 is TGTGCCAGCAGTGAATTCCACGGGGGGGGTCAAGAGACCCAGTACTTC. Translating it yields CASSEFHGGGQETQYF.

V gene TRBV7-2 combines with J gene TRBJ1-2; D gene unclear. This CDR3 spans 14 amino acids. The V end was cut by 2 bases, the J end by 0 bases, with 7 bases between. Per germline, CDR1 SGHTA and CDR2 FQGNSA. The CDR3 is CASSLNAANYGYTF. CDR3 DNA: TGTGCCAGCAGCTTAAACGCAGCTAACTATGGCTACACCTTC. Combining the CDR3 with reference TRBV7-2 and TRBJ1-2 gives the whole variable domain GAGVSQSPSNKVTEKGKDVELRCDPISGHTALYWYRQSLGQGLEFLIYFQGNSAPDKSGLPSDRFSAERTGGSVSTLTIQRTQQEDSAVYLCASSLNAANYGYTFGSGTRLTVV.

The chain combines TRBV20-1 with TRBJ1-1; D not certain. The germline V gene has CDR1 DFQATT and CDR2 SNEGSKA (reference sequence). The CDR3 contains 13 residues. Trimming removed 1 base at V and 2 bases at J, with 8 bases between. The CDR3 spells CSARVRSNTEAFF. CDR3 nucleotide sequence: TGCAGTGCTAGAGTACGGAGTAACACTGAAGCTTTCTTT.

This clonotype was seen repeatedly, ten times or more. The V and J genes are TRBV4-3 and TRBJ2-5, with 7 bases lining up with TRBD2. CDR1 and CDR2 from the germline V gene are LGHNA and YSLEER. Germline trimming cut 0 bases from V and 3 bases from J; bases unmatched to any gene: 7. This CDR3 is 16 amino acids long. CDR3 sequence: CASSQDGAGVEETQYF. The CDR3 coding sequence is TGCGCCAGCAGCCAAGATGGGGCGGGGGTGGAAGAGACCCAGTACTTC.

The chain couples TRBV4-3 to TRBJ1-6; weak D call: TRBD1 (5 bases). Trimming pared 0 bases from V and 13 bases from J, leaving 19 bases between. Germline assignment: CDR1 LGHNA and CDR2 YSLEER. The CDR3 loop spans 16 amino acids. The CDR3 reads CASSQEEGTGKHPLHF. For the CDR3, the DNA is TGCGCCAGCAGCCAAGAGGAAGGGACGGGGAAGCATCCCCTCCACTTT.

In this sample, this clonotype turned up many times. The chain carries TRBV29-1 and TRBJ1-3; maybe TRBD1 (5 bases). The CDR3 spans 14 residues. The V end was cut by 6 bases, the J end by 0 bases, with 12 bases between. Germline loops: CDR1 SQVTM, CDR2 ANQGSEA. In DNA, the CDR3 is TGCAGCGTCCTGGGACGGAACTCTGGAAACACCATATATTTT. Translating it yields CSVLGRNSGNTIYF.

This clonotype appeared many times. J is TRBJ2-3 and V is TRBV5-5, with D unclear. V lost 3 bases to trimming and J lost 0 bases, with 11 bases between them. Germline V gene lookup returns CDR1 SGHKS and CDR2 YYEKEE (reference sequence). CDR3 length: 15 residues. CDR3 sequence: CASSSGSSSTDTQYF. The CDR3 nucleotides read TGTGCCAGCAGCTCTGGGTCCTCTAGCACAGATACGCAGTATTTT.

The chain employs TRBV6-5 and TRBJ1-2; D is undetermined. Trimming stripped 6 bases from V and 2 bases from J, with 19 bases between. From germline, CDR1 is MNHEY and CDR2 SVGAGI. The CDR3 runs to 16 residues. Written as DNA, the CDR3 is TGTGCCAGCAGCTACGCCCTACTTGGGTGGAACTATGGCTACACCTTC. It translates to CASSYALLGWNYGYTF.